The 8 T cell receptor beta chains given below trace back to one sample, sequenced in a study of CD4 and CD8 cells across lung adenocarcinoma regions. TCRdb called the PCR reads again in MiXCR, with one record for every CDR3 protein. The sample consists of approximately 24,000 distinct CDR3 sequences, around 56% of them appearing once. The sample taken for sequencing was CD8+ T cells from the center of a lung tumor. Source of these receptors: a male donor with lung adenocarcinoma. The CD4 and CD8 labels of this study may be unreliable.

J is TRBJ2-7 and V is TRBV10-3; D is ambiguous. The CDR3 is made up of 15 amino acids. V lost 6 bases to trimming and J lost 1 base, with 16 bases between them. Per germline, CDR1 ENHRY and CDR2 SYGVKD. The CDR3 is CAISLLAPQSYEQYF. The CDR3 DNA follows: TGTGCCATCAGCCTCCTGGCCCCTCAATCCTACGAGCAGTACTTC.

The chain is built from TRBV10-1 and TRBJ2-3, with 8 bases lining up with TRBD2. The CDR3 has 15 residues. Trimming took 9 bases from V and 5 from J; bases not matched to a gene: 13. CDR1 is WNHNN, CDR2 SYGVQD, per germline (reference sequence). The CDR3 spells CARGRRYREGDTQYF. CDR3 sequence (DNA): TGCGCCAGGGGGAGGCGGTACCGGGAGGGAGATACGCAGTATTTT.

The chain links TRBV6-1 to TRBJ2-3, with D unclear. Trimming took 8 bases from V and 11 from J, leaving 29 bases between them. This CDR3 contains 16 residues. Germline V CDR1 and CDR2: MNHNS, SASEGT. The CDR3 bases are TGTGCCAGCCGCGTCTCGGCGGCCGGCGCCACAGACATGCAGTATTTT. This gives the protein CASRVSAAGATDMQYF.

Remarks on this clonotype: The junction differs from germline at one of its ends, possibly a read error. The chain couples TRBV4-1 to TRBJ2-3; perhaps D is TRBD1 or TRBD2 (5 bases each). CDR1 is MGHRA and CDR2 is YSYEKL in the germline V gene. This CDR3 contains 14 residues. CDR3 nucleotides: TGCGCCAGCAGCCAAGTTGGGACGAAGAATACGCAGTATTTC. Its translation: CASSQVGTKNTQYF.

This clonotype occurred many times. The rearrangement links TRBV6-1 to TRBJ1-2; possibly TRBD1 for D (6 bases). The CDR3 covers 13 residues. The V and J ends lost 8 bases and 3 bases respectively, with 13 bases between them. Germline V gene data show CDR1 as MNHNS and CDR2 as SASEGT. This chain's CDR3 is CASRGGVDYGYTF. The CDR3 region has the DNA TGTGCCAGCCGAGGGGGGGTTGACTATGGCTACACCTTC.

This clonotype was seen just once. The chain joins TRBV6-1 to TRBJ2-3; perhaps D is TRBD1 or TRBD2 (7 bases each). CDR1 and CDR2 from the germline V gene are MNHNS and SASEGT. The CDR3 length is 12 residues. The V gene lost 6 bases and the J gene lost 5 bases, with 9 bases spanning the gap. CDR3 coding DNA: TGTGCCAGCAGCAGGGGGGGAGATACGCAGTATTTT. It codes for CASSRGGDTQYF.

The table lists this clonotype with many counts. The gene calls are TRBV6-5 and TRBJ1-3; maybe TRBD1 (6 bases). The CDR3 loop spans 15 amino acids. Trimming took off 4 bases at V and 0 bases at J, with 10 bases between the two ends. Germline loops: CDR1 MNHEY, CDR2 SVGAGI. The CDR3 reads CASSLTGFSGNTIYF. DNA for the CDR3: TGTGCCAGCAGTTTAACAGGGTTCTCTGGAAACACCATATATTTT.

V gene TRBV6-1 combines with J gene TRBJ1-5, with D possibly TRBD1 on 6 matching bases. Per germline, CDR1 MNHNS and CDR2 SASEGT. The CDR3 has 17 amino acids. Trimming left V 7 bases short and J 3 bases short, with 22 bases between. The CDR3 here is CASTTRDIGIINQPQHF. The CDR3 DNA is TGTGCCAGCACGACCCGGGACATTGGAATTATCAATCAGCCCCAGCATTTT.